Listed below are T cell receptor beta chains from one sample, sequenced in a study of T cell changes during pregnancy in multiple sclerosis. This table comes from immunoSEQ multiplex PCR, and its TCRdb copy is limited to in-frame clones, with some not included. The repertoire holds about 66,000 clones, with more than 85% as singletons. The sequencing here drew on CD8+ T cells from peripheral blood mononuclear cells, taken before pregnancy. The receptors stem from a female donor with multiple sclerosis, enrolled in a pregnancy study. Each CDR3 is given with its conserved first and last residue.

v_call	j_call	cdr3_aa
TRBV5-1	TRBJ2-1	CASSSGLAGQTYNEQFF
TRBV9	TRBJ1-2	CASSPSGGNYGYTF
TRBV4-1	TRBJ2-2	CASSQVFGGGNTGELFF
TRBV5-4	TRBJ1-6	CASSLRTGGSPLHF
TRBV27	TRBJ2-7	CARTPREEQYF
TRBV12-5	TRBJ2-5	CASGGLAEQETQYF
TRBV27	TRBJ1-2	CASSEIPPTMASTF
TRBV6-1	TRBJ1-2	CASSENPDRNPNYGYTF
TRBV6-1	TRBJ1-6	CASGEGETSPLHF
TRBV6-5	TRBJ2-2	CASGAGGVTGELFF
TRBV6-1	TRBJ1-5	CASSLLQGSLQPQHF
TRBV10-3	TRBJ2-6	CAISALGEVGSSGANVLTF
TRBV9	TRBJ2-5	CASSVLTGLGETQYF
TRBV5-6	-	CASSLSGTGGIYEQYF
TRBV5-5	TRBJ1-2	CASSLQGPNYGYTF
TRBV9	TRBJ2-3	CASSSQGAGGPDTQYF
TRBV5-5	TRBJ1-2	CASSLDSANYGYTF
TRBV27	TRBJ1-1	CASSFISGGEAFF
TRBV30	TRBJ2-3	CAWRLGTSGGGDTQYF
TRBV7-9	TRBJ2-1	CASSLDSEYNEQFF
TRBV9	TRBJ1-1	CASSEGTGANTEAFF
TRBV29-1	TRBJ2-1	CSATGGGNNEQFF
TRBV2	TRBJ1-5	CASRATGGSQPQHF
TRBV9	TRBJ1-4	CASSLDMSNEKLFF
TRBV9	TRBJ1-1	CASSKWEGTEAFF
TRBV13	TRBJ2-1	CASSPVGTGVGNEQFF
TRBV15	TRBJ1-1	CATSSRPDRDEAFF
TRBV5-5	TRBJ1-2	CASSFPGQGESYTF
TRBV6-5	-	CASGLAGDSYEQYF
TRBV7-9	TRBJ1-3	CASSGRGLGNTIYF
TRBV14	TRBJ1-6	CASSWTGSSPLHF
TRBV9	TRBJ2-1	CASSDNSGGGSSYNEQFF
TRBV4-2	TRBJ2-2	CASQGFDTGELFF
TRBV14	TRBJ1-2	CASSQAGGVYGYTF
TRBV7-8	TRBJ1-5	CASSQGTANQPQHF
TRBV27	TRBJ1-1	CASSLEWGGGAFF
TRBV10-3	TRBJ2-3	CAISDLTDTQYF
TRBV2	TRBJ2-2	CASSGGQGNTGELFF
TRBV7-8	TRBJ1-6	CASSSSRTGVGSPLHF
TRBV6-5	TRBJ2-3	CASSYSPAGTDTQYF
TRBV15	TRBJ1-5	CATSIGTDNQPQHF
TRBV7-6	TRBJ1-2	CASGTGDNYGYTF
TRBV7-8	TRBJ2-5	CASSSRGGGGSKRTQYF
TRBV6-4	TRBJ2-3	CASSEGQGRFDTQYF